A selection of T cell receptor beta chains follows, all from one sample in a study of CD8 T cells in Susac syndrome. TCRdb re-derived calls from the immunoSEQ multiplex PCR reads in MiXCR, one entry per CDR3 protein. The table records around 81,000 distinct CDR3 sequences, over 85% of them present only once. Sequencing was carried out using CD8+ T cells from PBMCs. Receptors were obtained from a human donor with Susac syndrome. Both conserved end residues are part of each CDR3. The order of the fields is clone size, V gene, J gene, D gene, CDR3 DNA, CDR3 protein. D genes are given only for firm matches. Clone size is shown for a subset of rows, as once, few, many or a class of expanded clone.

NA	TRBV6-5	TRBJ1-1	NA	TGTGCCAGCAGTCCGCGGACGGGTGAAGCTTTCTTT	CASSPRTGEAFF
NA	TRBV19	TRBJ2-1	NA	TGTGCCAGTAGTCCCCGTCTTAGGCGTGAGCAGTTCTTC	CASSPRLRREQFF
NA	TRBV14	TRBJ1-1	NA	TGTGCCAGCAGCCAAGAGGAGGGTTGGGGCACTGAAGCTTTCTTT	CASSQEEGWGTEAFF
NA	TRBV4-3	TRBJ2-7	TRBD2	TGCGCCAGCAGCCAAGATCGAGCGGGGACCTACGAGCAGTACTTC	CASSQDRAGTYEQYF
NA	TRBV11-2	TRBJ2-7	TRBD2	TGTGCCAGCAGCTTAGGCTCGCTAGCGGCCTCCTACGAGCAGTACTTC	CASSLGSLAASYEQYF
NA	TRBV5-4	TRBJ2-5	TRBD2	TGTGCCAGCAGCTCTGGGACTAGCGGGATCCCAGAGACCCAGTACTTC	CASSSGTSGIPETQYF
NA	TRBV5-6	TRBJ1-1	TRBD1	TGTGCCAGCAGCTCTCGGACAGGGTGGACTGAAGCTTTCTTT	CASSSRTGWTEAFF
NA	TRBV6-2/TRBV6-3	TRBJ2-7	NA	TGTGCCAGCAGTTATAGCCACGAAATCCACGAGCAGTACTTC	CASSYSHEIHEQYF
once	TRBV15	TRBJ2-7	TRBD1	TGTGCCACCAGCACAGGGTTAGACAGGGTCTACGAGCAGTACTTC	CATSTGLDRVYEQYF
NA	TRBV7-2	TRBJ2-1	NA	TGTGCCAGCAGCTTCAACTGGCAGGAGTTCTTC	CASSFNWQEFF
NA	TRBV7-9	TRBJ1-4	NA	TGTGCCAGCAGCCACGAGGGTCGGTGGGATGAAAAACTGTTTTTT	CASSHEGRWDEKLFF
NA	TRBV7-9	TRBJ1-1	NA	TGTGCCAGCAGCCGCGGGGAAGCAGTGAACACTGAAGCTTTCTTT	CASSRGEAVNTEAFF
NA	TRBV18	TRBJ2-1	NA	TGTGCCAGCTCACCACCGGGAGCCTCCTACAATGAGCAGTTCTTC	CASSPPGASYNEQFF
NA	TRBV12-3/TRBV12-4	TRBJ2-1	NA	TGTGCCAGCAGGGCTTACAATGAGCAGTTCTTC	CASRAYNEQFF
NA	TRBV10-3	TRBJ2-3	NA	TGTGCCACCGGGCAAGGGGAGGATACGCAGTATTTT	CATGQGEDTQYF
NA	TRBV4-1	TRBJ1-2	NA	TGCGCCAGCAACCCGAGGAGGGACCACTATGGCTACACCTTC	CASNPRRDHYGYTF
NA	TRBV9	TRBJ2-1	NA	TGTGCCAGCAGCCCACCCGGGAGCTCCTACAATGAGCAGTTCTTC	CASSPPGSSYNEQFF
NA	TRBV11-2	TRBJ2-7	NA	TGTGCCAGCAGCTCCCAGGGGAGGACCCTCTCCTACGAGCAGTACTTC	CASSSQGRTLSYEQYF
NA	TRBV20-1	TRBJ2-1	NA	TGCAGTGCAGCGGACAATGAGCAGTTCTTC	CSAADNEQFF
NA	TRBV28	TRBJ2-2	NA	TGTGCCAGCGGGGACAACTCGAACACCGGGGAGCTGTTTTTT	CASGDNSNTGELFF
NA	TRBV12-3/TRBV12-4	TRBJ1-2	TRBD1	TGTGCCAGCAGTTGGTTGAGTGAGGGGGCCTATGGCTACACCTTC	CASSWLSEGAYGYTF
NA	TRBV10-3	TRBJ2-5	NA	TGTGCCATCAGAGGGGATTTCCAAGAGACCCAGTACTTC	CAIRGDFQETQYF
NA	TRBV12-5	TRBJ2-5	NA	TGTGCTAGTGGTTTTAGCCGAGAGGGAGAGACCCAGTACTTC	CASGFSREGETQYF
NA	TRBV12-3/TRBV12-4	TRBJ1-5	NA	TGTGCCAGCAGTTCCAGGGGAAAGCCCCAGCATTTT	CASSSRGKPQHF
NA	TRBV18	TRBJ1-1	TRBD1	TGTGCCAGCTCGCCGGGACAGGCAGAAGCTTTCTTT	CASSPGQAEAFF
NA	TRBV5-4	TRBJ2-1	NA	TGTGCCAGCAGCTTGGATCAGGATGATCGGGAGCAGTTCTTC	CASSLDQDDREQFF
NA	TRBV7-9	TRBJ2-1	TRBD2	TGTGCCAGCAGCTCAATAGCGGGGGGGCCTCACAATGAGCAGTTCTTC	CASSSIAGGPHNEQFF
NA	TRBV15	TRBJ1-2	TRBD1	TGTGCCACCAGATCGACAGGGGTTGACTATGGCTACACCTTC	CATRSTGVDYGYTF
NA	TRBV20-1	TRBJ2-3	TRBD2	TGCAGTGCTAGAGATACACTAGCGGGAGTCCCAGATACGCAGTATTTT	CSARDTLAGVPDTQYF
NA	TRBV5-6	TRBJ1-1	NA	TGTGCCAGCAGCTATGGAACTGAAGCTTTCTTT	CASSYGTEAFF
NA	TRBV7-2	TRBJ2-5	NA	TGTGCCAGCAGCTCGCGAATTAGTAAAGGGGAGACCCAGTACTTC	CASSSRISKGETQYF
NA	TRBV15	TRBJ2-1	TRBD2	TGTGCCACCAGCATGGACAGCGGGGGCCGCTACAATGAGCAGTTCTTC	CATSMDSGGRYNEQFF
once	TRBV13	TRBJ1-1	TRBD1	TGTGCCAGCAGCCTTCGGACAGGGTGGGACACTGAAGCTTTCTTT	CASSLRTGWDTEAFF
NA	TRBV29-1	TRBJ2-7	TRBD1	TGCAGCGCCCGCACGCCAGGGGGCTACGAGCAGTACTTC	CSARTPGGYEQYF
NA	TRBV29-1	TRBJ1-1	NA	TGCAGCGTTGACGGGACCTCCCTCTCCACTGAAGCTTTCTTT	CSVDGTSLSTEAFF
once	TRBV4-3	TRBJ1-1	TRBD1	TGCGCCAGCAGCCAAGATTATGGACAGGGGTTCCCTGAAGCTTTCTTT	CASSQDYGQGFPEAFF
once	TRBV29-1	TRBJ1-1	NA	TGCAGCGTCCTAGGGAGGGGCGGTGGGACCACTGAAGCTTTCTTT	CSVLGRGGGTTEAFF
NA	TRBV19	TRBJ2-3	NA	TGTGCCAGTAAACTACGTGTGGAGACAGATACGCAGTATTTT	CASKLRVETDTQYF
NA	TRBV5-6	TRBJ2-7	NA	TGTGCCAGCAGCTCTGGCCTTACCTCCTACGAGCAGTACTTC	CASSSGLTSYEQYF
NA	TRBV7-9	TRBJ1-3	TRBD1	TGTGCCAGCAAGACAGGGTTCGCTGGAAACACCATATATTTT	CASKTGFAGNTIYF
NA	TRBV4-2	TRBJ1-1	NA	TGTGCCAGCAGCAAAGCGGTCACTGAAGCTTTCTTT	CASSKAVTEAFF